The 19 T cell receptor beta chains listed next were all sequenced from one sample in a study of Ad26.COV2.S vaccination and SARS-CoV-2 variants. Only in-frame clones appear in the TCRdb table, and some are missing; sequencing was by immunoSEQ multiplex PCR. The sample includes over 200,000 clones, over 75% seen only once; the top ten take roughly 10%. As for treatment: 15 to 20 received Ad26.COV2.S at low or high dose, single or two shots; 5 received placebo; per-sample allocation not given. Sampling was done on day 63 after the first vaccine or placebo injection. This sample comprised peripheral blood, obtained in a trial of Ad26.COV2.S vaccine versus placebo. These receptors all come from a person aged 18-65 years who received the Ad26.COV2.S COVID-19 vaccine or a placebo.

This clone was detected once. V and J are TRBV19 and TRBJ2-2; TRBD1 matches 9 bases. V lost 1 base to trimming and J lost 4 bases; unmatched junction nucleotides: 7. Germline V gene sequence: CDR1 LNHDA, CDR2 SQIVND (reference sequence). The CDR3 runs to 17 residues. The CDR3 loop is CASSIVGTGSSTGELFF. The CDR3 DNA follows: TGTGCCAGTAGTATAGTGGGGACAGGGTCATCCACCGGGGAGCTGTTTTTT. The full variable domain, with the rest looked up from reference TRBV19 and TRBJ2-2, is DGGITQSPKYLFRKEGQNVTLSCEQNLNHDAMYWYRQDPGQGLRLIYYSQIVNDFQKGDIAEGYSVSREKKESFPLTVTSAQKNPTAFYLCASSIVGTGSSTGELFFGEGSRLTVL.

The chain links TRBV7-3 to TRBJ2-7; 13 bases align to TRBD2. Per the germline V gene, CDR1 is SGHTA and CDR2 is FQGTGA. This CDR3 is built from 17 residues. Trimming took 5 bases from V and 2 from J; bases not matched to a gene: 9. The CDR3 region has the DNA TGTGCCAGCAGCCTATGGGCGGGGACTAGCGGGACCTACGAGCAGTACTTC. Protein product: CASSLWAGTSGTYEQYF. Supplemented by reference TRBV7-3 and TRBJ2-7, the full variable domain reads GAGVSQTPSNKVTEKGKYVELRCDPISGHTALYWYRQSLGQGPEFLIYFQGTGAADDSGLPNDRFFAVRPEGSVSTLKIQRTERGDSAVYLCASSLWAGTSGTYEQYFGPGTRLTVT.

V usage is TRBV7-2 and J usage is TRBJ2-2; D is uncertain. The CDR3 covers 14 residues. In germline, CDR1 is SGHTA, CDR2 FQGNSA. Trimming stripped 1 base from V and 4 bases from J, with 7 bases between. Here the CDR3 reads CASSLVGPTGELFF. The CDR3 DNA follows: TGTGCCAGCAGCTTAGTGGGCCCCACCGGGGAGCTGTTTTTT.

The chain recombines TRBV18 with TRBJ2-1; 10 bases match TRBD2. J lost 0 bases, V lost 2 bases, and 7 bases had no gene match. The CDR3 extends over 18 amino acids. Per germline, CDR1 KGHSH and CDR2 LQKENI. CDR3 in amino acids: CASSPLAGGSSSYNEQFF. DNA for the CDR3: TGTGCCAGCTCACCATTAGCGGGAGGATCTAGCTCCTACAATGAGCAGTTCTTC.

The table lists this clone with a count of one. This rearrangement joins TRBV7-8 to TRBJ2-5; TRBD1 agrees at 9 bases. This CDR3 comprises 14 residues. CDR1 is SGHVS and CDR2 is FQNEAQ in the germline V gene. V was pared by 5 bases and J by 5 bases, with 6 bases of the junction left unmatched. The CDR3 DNA reads as TGTGCCAGCAGCCGGACAGGGGAGGGCGAGACCCAGTACTTC. The encoded protein is CASSRTGEGETQYF.

The chain employs TRBV6-5 and TRBJ2-4, with 8 bases fitting TRBD2. Germline assignment: CDR1 MNHEY and CDR2 SVGAGI. The CDR3 loop spans 11 amino acids. Written as DNA, the CDR3 is TGTACAGCGGGGGTCAAAAACATTCAGTACTTC. It specifies CTAGVKNIQYF.

The J gene is TRBJ2-1, the V gene TRBV29-1; no clear D gene. CDR1 and CDR2 from the germline V gene are SQVTM and ANQGSEA. This CDR3 region has 13 residues. Trimming took off 3 bases at V and 8 bases at J, with 14 bases between the two ends. The CDR3 DNA reads TGCAGCGTTGAGAGGCTCCTCTCCCATGAGCAGTTCTTC. It translates to CSVERLLSHEQFF.

The chain couples TRBV28 to TRBJ1-4; 9 bases fit TRBD1. CDR3 length equals 14 residues. The junction had 9 bases not matched to a gene; V was cut back by 8 bases and J by 8 bases. Germline V gene lookup returns CDR1 MDHEN and CDR2 SYDVKM. Here the CDR3 reads CASVRDRVVEKLFF. The CDR3, as DNA: TGTGCCAGCGTTCGGGACAGGGTGGTCGAAAAACTGTTTTTT.

This clone came up once. In DNA form, the CDR3 reads TGTGCCAGCAGCCCCAGAGCTACCCAAGCTGGGGGCTATGGCTACACCTTC. Encoded protein: CASSPRATQAGGYGYTF. This chain joins TRBV27 and TRBJ1-2; the D gene is possibly TRBD1 (5 bases). The CDR3 is 17 amino acids. V gave up 6 bases and J gave up 4 bases, with 24 bases separating them. Germline V gene sequence: CDR1 MNHEY, CDR2 SMNVEV (reference sequence).

The chain is built from TRBV28 and TRBJ2-3, with 9 bases that match TRBD2. CDR1 and CDR2 (germline): MDHEN, SYDVKM. V dropped 6 bases and J dropped 1; count of bases not matched to a gene: 8. The CDR3 has 16 residues. The CDR3 here is CASRLAGALGTDTQYF. In DNA, the CDR3 is TGTGCCAGCAGATTAGCGGGGGCCCTAGGCACAGATACGCAGTATTTT.

This clone was detected only once. V gene TRBV27 combines with J gene TRBJ2-7, with 9 nucleotides matching TRBD1. CDR1 is MNHEY and CDR2 is SMNVEV in the germline V gene (reference sequence). The V and J ends lost 4 bases and 2 bases, in that order; junction bases with no gene match: 3. The CDR3 consists of 14 residues. CDR3 nucleotides: TGTGCCAGCAGTTGGACAGGGGCCCCCTACGAGCAGTACTTC. It encodes CASSWTGAPYEQYF.

A single count supports this clone. This chain joins TRBV12-3 or TRBV12-4 and TRBJ2-2; D not resolved. The CDR3 sequence is 13 residues long. V dropped 3 bases and J dropped 6 bases, with 8 bases sitting between them. DNA for the CDR3: TGTGCCAGCAGTTTTTCAAGGGCCGGGGAGCTGTTTTTT. Translating gives CASSFSRAGELFF.

J is TRBJ2-1 and V is TRBV24-1; TRBD1 aligns across 7 bases. The CDR3 length is 17 residues. Germline lookup yields CDR1 KGHDR and CDR2 SFDVKD. V dropped 0 bases and J dropped 8; count of bases not matched to a gene: 12. CDR3 in DNA: TGTGCCACCAGTGATTTGGGGACAGCTGGTGGGCGAGATGAGCAGTTCTTC. Protein sequence: CATSDLGTAGGRDEQFF.

The chain couples TRBV6-5 to TRBJ1-6; 9 bases are a match to TRBD1. Germline lookup yields CDR1 MNHEY and CDR2 SVGAGI. V was clipped by 6 bases and J by 7 bases; unmatched bases: 1. The CDR3 is 13 residues long. The CDR3 DNA sequence: TGTGCCAGCAGAGGACAGGGGAATTCACCCCTCCACTTT. This sequence encodes CASRGQGNSPLHF.

V usage is TRBV10-3 and J usage is TRBJ1-3; tentatively, D is TRBD1 (6 bases). Between the trimmed V and J ends, which lost 8 bases and 6 bases, there was a span of 14 bases. CDR3 length equals 13 residues. CDR1 and CDR2 from the germline V gene are ENHRY and SYGVKD. The CDR3 region is CAIQGSTENTIYF. Here the CDR3 DNA reads TGTGCCATCCAGGGGTCGACGGAAAACACCATATATTTT.

This chain connects TRBV30 to TRBJ1-2; 7 nucleotides line up with TRBD1. Looked up from germline, CDR1 is GTSNPN and CDR2 is SVGIG (reference sequence). The CDR3 is 13 residues long. V was pared by 3 bases and J by 2 bases, with 3 bases of the junction left unmatched. The CDR3 here is CAWRAQGNYGYTF. The CDR3 DNA reads TGTGCCTGGAGGGCACAGGGGAACTATGGCTACACCTTC.

This chain connects TRBV7-2 to TRBJ2-7; D not certain. Germline loops: CDR1 SGHTA, CDR2 FQGNSA. Trimming cost V 1 base and J 7 bases, with 8 bases left between them. The CDR3 is made up of 12 amino acids. The CDR3 DNA reads as TGTGCCAGCAGCTTAGGGGTGGGGGAGCAGTACTTC. This sequence encodes CASSLGVGEQYF. Combining the CDR3 with reference TRBV7-2 and TRBJ2-7 gives the whole variable domain GAGVSQSPSNKVTEKGKDVELRCDPISGHTALYWYRQSLGQGLEFLIYFQGNSAPDKSGLPSDRFSAERTGGSVSTLTIQRTQQEDSAVYLCASSLGVGEQYFGPGTRLTVT.

This clone is a singleton in its sample. The junction departs from germline at one end; a sequencing error may be responsible. This sequence joins TRBV12-3 or TRBV12-4 and TRBJ2-7; D is possibly TRBD1 (6 bases). The length of the CDR3 is 11 residues. The CDR3 region has the DNA TGTGCCAGCAGTTTGGCGGACAGAAGATTCTTC. This codes for CASSLADRRFF.

The DNA of the CDR3 is TGTGCCAGCAGCCAAGATTTGGCGGGAGGCCCCACAGATACGCAGTATTTT. This translates into CASSQDLAGGPTDTQYF. The chain combines TRBV3-1 (or the pseudogene TRBV3-2) with TRBJ2-3, with 8 bases that match TRBD2. CDR3 length: 17 residues. V lost 0 bases and J lost 2; bases outside the gene matches: 7. Germline V CDR1 and CDR2: LGHDT, YNNKEL (reference sequence).